This T cell receptor beta chain was documented in a study of regulatory T cells in long-lasting Graves disease. The length of the CDR3 is 14 residues. V lost 6 bases and J lost 2, with 14 bases in between. Germline loops: CDR1 DFQATT, CDR2 SNEGSKA (reference sequence). Specified time point: newly diagnosed GD, antithyroid drugs for less than 3 months. Scientists built the TCR library using RNA that was extracted from PBMCs. This clonotype was detected ten times or more. Construction of the TCR beta libraries employed iRepertoire HTBI primers in conjunction with Arm-PCR of CDR3 regions. TCRdb called the multiplex PCR reads again in MiXCR, with one record for every CDR3 protein. The sample records about 240,000 distinct CDR3 sequences, 20% being singletons.

Here the sequenced sample was peripheral blood mononuclear cells (PBMCs), taken at new diagnosis, from a patient treated with antithyroid drugs. V is TRBV20-1 and J is TRBJ1-5; unclear D gene. The receptor comes from a female donor with Graves disease. The CDR3 loop reads CSAQRDTGNQPQHF. The CDR3 region has the DNA TGCAGTGCGCAGCGCGACACCGGCAATCAGCCCCAGCATTTT.